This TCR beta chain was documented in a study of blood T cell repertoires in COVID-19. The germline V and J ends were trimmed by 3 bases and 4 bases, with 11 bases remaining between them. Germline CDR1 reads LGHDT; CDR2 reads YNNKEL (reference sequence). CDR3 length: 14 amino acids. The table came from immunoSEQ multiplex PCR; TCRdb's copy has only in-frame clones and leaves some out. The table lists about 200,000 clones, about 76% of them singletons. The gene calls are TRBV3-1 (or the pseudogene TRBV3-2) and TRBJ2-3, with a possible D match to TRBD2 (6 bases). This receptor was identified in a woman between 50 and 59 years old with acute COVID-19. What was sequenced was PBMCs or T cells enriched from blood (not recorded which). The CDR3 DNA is TGTGCCAGCAGCCAGGAAGGGACTTCAGATACGCAGTATTTT. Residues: CASSQEGTSDTQYF.